Included here is one T cell receptor beta chain sequence, with context. This entry belongs to a study of blood T cells in healthy people across ages. A second PCR of roughly 7 to 11 cycles used a sample-barcoded 5' primer and a J-beta primer mix. Each TCR beta cDNA got a 12-nucleotide random molecular identifier. Each of the samples gave a minimum of 2.5 million paired-end reads that contained CDR3. TCRdb analysed the 5' RACE reads with MiXCR anew, one entry per CDR3 protein. This sample has 1.5 million to 2 million distinct CDR3 sequences; roughly 32% occur once, and the top ten carry about 11%. Germline lookup yields CDR1 MGHRA and CDR2 YSYEKL. V lost 4 bases and J lost 3, with 16 bases in between. This CDR3 region has 15 residues. Each sample yielded at least 6 micrograms of PBMC total RNA.

The chain couples TRBV4-1 to TRBJ2-7, with D tentatively TRBD1 or TRBD2 (6 bases each). This TCR was recovered from a woman under 40 in good health. Source material: blood. The CDR3 DNA follows: TGCGCCAGCAGCCTCTACGTGGGGGGCTGCTACGAGCAGTACTTC. This gives the protein CASSLYVGGCYEQYF.